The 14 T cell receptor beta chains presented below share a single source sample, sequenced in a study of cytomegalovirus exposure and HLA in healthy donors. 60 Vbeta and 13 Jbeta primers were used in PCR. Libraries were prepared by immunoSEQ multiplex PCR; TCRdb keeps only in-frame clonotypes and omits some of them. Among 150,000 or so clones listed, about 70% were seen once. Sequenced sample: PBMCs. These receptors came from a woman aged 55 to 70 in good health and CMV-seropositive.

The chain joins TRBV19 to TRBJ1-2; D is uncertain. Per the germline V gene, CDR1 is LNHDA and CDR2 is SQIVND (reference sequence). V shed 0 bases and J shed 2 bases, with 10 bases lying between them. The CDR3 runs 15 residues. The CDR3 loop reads CASSIDREGNYGYTF. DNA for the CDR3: TGTGCCAGTAGTATAGATCGAGAGGGCAACTATGGCTACACCTTC.

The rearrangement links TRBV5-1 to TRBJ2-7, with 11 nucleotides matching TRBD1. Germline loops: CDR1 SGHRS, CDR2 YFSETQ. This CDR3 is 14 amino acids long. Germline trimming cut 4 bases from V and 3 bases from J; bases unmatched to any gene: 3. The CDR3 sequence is CASSPGTGGYEQYF. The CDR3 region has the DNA TGCGCCAGCAGCCCAGGGACAGGGGGCTACGAGCAGTACTTC.

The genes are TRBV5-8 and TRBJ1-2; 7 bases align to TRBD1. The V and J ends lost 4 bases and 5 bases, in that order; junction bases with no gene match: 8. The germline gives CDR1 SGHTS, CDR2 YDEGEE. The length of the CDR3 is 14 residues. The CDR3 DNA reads TGTGCCAGCAGCCCCCCGAACAGGGGTTATGGCTACACCTTC. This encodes CASSPPNRGYGYTF.

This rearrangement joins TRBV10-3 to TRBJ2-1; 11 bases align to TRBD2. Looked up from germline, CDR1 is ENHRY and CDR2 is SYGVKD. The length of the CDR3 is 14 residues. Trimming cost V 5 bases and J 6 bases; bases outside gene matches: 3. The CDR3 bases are TGTGCCATCAGTTCCGGGACTAGCGGCAATGAGCAGTTCTTC. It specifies CAISSGTSGNEQFF.

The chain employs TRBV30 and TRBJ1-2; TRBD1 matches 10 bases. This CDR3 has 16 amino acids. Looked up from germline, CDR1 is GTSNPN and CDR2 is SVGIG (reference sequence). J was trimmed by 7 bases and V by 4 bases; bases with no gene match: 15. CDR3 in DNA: TGTGCCTGGACCAAAAAAACCGGGACAGGGGTTTCTGGCTACACCTTC. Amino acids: CAWTKKTGTGVSGYTF.

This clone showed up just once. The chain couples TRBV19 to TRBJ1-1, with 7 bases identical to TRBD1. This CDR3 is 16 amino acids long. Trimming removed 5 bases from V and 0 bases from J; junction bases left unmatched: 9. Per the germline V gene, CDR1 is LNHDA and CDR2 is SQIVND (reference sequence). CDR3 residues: CASSPRDSLMNTEAFF. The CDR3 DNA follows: TGTGCCAGTAGTCCCCGGGACAGCCTCATGAACACTGAAGCTTTCTTT.

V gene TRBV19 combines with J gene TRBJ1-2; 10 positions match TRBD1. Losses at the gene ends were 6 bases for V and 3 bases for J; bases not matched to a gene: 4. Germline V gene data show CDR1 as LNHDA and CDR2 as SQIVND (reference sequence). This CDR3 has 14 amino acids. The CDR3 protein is CASRTGGQDYGYTF. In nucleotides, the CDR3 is TGTGCCAGTAGGACAGGGGGCCAAGACTATGGCTACACCTTC.

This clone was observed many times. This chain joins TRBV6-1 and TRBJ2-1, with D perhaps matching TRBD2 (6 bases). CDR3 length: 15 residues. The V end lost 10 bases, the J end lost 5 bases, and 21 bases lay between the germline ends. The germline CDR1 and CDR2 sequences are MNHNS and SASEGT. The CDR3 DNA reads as TGTGCCATCCGAAGGGTAGGGACTCGAAACAATGAGCAGTTCTTC. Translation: CAIRRVGTRNNEQFF.

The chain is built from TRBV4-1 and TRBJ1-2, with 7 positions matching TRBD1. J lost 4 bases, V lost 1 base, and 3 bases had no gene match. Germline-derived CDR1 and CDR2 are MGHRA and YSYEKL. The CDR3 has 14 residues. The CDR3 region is CASSQGQGIYGYTF. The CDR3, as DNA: TGCGCCAGCAGCCAAGGACAGGGAATCTATGGCTACACCTTC.

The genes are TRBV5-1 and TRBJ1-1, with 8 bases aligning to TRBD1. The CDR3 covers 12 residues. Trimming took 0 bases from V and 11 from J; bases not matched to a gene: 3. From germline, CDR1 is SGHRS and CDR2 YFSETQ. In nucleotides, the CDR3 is TGCGCCAGCAGCTTGGACAGGGGGAGGGCTTTCTTT. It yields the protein CASSLDRGRAFF.

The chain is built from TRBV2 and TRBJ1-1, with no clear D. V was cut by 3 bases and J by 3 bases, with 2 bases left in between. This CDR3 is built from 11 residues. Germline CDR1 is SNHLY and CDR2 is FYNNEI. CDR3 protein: CASSDDTEAFF. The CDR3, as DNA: TGTGCCAGCAGTGACGACACTGAAGCTTTCTTT.

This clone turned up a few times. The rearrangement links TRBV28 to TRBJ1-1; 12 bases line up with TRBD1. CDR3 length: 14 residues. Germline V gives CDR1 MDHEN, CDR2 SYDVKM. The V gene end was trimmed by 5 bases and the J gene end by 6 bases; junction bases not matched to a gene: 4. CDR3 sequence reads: CASSLWDRGPEAFF. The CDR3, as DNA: TGTGCCAGCAGTCTTTGGGACAGGGGGCCTGAAGCTTTCTTT.

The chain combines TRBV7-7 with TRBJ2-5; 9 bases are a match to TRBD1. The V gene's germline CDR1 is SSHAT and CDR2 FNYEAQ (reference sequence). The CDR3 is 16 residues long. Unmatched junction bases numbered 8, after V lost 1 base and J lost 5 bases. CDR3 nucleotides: TGTGCCAGCAGCTTAGGGTCCACAGGGGGCGTGGAGACCCAGTACTTC. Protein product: CASSLGSTGGVETQYF.

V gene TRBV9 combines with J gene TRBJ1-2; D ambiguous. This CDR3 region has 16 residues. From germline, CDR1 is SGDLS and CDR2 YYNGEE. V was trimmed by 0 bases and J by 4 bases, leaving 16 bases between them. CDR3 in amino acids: CASSVGEGTGFYGYTF. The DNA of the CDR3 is TGTGCCAGCAGCGTAGGAGAGGGAACGGGCTTCTATGGCTACACCTTC.